This entry features one T cell receptor (beta chain) sequence. Its antigen has not been determined. No clone much larger than this one lies a single base away; base qualities are absent. Other DNA sequences in this specimen translate into the identical CDR3. Collaborating institutions collected whole blood in K2EDTA tubes following their own protocols. For TCRbeta analysis, collaborators shipped samples in one of three forms: frozen whole blood, isolated PBMCs, or DNA extracted from either of those sample types. The sample originates from a study of blood T cell repertoires in COVID-19 (dated by TCRdb to about 2020). For context, the study as a whole: The collaborator samples originated in the United States, Italy and Spain and spanned the acute and convalescent phases of COVID-19. A freely available public database, intended as a resource for researchers studying the immune response to SARS-CoV-2, is where the repertoires were released. Sample metadata almost always included a de-identified subject ID, COVID-19 status, age in years and sex. Where HLA class I and class II types were available, the types were taken from metadata supplied by the sample provider, not from assay-based typing. The dataset comprised deeply sampled blood TCRbeta repertoires from subjects exposed to, actively infected with, or recovered from COVID-19. The prospective study material was composed of cDNA or gDNA derived from T cells, B-cell-depleted T cells, or PBMCs. The samples were drawn from the first 160 participants of the ongoing ImmuneRACE study and from 950 to 1,500 subjects provided by 6 global collaborators. What the study reported, not specific to this receptor: How much clinical and demographic metadata was included differed by source and by participant, and the metadata was provided uncurated.

TCRbeta CDR3 regions were amplified from genomic DNA using the immunoSEQ Assay, a bias-controlled multiplex PCR. The original pipeline was this. Nucleated cell counts per sample were estimated from amplification of reference gene primers within the assay. To quantify the absolute abundance of each unique TCRbeta CDR3 rearrangement, sequence reads were collapsed and filtered. Productive Simpson clonality was computed per sample as the square root of Simpson's diversity index over productive rearrangements. What TCRdb holds here is the immuneACCESS table cut down to in-frame rearrangements. Part of the clones is not present; checked against another copy, under half of the missing clones reflect an unresolved V gene, and the others are unexplained. That table supplies the V and J calls and clone size; D and trimming were determined from the DNA. Recorded for this sample are roughly 200,000 clones; 84% of them occurred a single time. Roughly 20% of the sample rests with the top ten.

This TCR was recovered from a human donor in a cohort sampled during active COVID-19. Sequenced: peripheral blood.

The CDR3 region has the sequence CASSLGTGMNTEAFF. The DNA sequence is as follows: TGTGCCAGCAGCTTAGGGACAGGGATGAACACTGAAGCTTTCTTT. Recombination joined TRBV7-8 with TRBJ1-1; TRBD1 fits 8 bases in the junction. The germline V gene supplies CDR1 SGHVS and CDR2 FQNEAQ. There are 15 amino acids in the CDR3, from cysteine to phenylalanine inclusive. Only the CDR3 region is kept as DNA, spanning 45 bases read in frame from base 1. V is pruned by 1 base and J by 0 bases, leaving 1 base of the junction without a gene match. Reference TRBV7-8 and TRBJ1-1 genes cover what lies past the CDR3, so the full variable domain is GAGVSQSPRYKVAKRGQDVALRCDPISGHVSLFWYQQALGQGPEFLTYFQNEAQLDKSGLPSDRFFAERPEGSVSTLKIQRTQQEDSAVYLCASSLGTGMNTEAFFGQGTRLTVV.